This section outlines one TCR beta chain sequence together with its context. This entry comes from a study of CD8 T cells in Susac syndrome. The RNA, about 0.5 to 1 ug, was put through reverse transcription using random hexamers. The authors amplified TCR beta CDR3 across 54 Vbeta and 13 Jbeta using immunoSEQ multiplex PCR. TCRdb ran MiXCR on the immunoSEQ multiplex PCR reads and lists one entry per CDR3 protein. The sample holds over 300,000 distinct CDR3 sequences, just over 90% seen once. It was negative isolation that provided the CD8+ and CD4+ T cells, whereas TEMRA cells were enriched by FACS. Germline V gene sequence: CDR1 MNHEY, CDR2 SVGEGT. The CDR3 is 16 residues long. The germline V and J ends were trimmed by 6 bases and 0 bases, with 15 bases remaining between them.

The chain has TRBV6-2 or TRBV6-3 and TRBJ2-4, with D possibly being TRBD2 (5 bases). The TCR was taken from a human donor with multiple sclerosis. Sequencing was carried out using CD4+ T cells from PBMCs. CDR3 residues: CASRDGITIAKNIQYF. The CDR3 DNA sequence: TGTGCCAGCAGGGACGGGATAACCATAGCCAAAAACATTCAGTACTTC.